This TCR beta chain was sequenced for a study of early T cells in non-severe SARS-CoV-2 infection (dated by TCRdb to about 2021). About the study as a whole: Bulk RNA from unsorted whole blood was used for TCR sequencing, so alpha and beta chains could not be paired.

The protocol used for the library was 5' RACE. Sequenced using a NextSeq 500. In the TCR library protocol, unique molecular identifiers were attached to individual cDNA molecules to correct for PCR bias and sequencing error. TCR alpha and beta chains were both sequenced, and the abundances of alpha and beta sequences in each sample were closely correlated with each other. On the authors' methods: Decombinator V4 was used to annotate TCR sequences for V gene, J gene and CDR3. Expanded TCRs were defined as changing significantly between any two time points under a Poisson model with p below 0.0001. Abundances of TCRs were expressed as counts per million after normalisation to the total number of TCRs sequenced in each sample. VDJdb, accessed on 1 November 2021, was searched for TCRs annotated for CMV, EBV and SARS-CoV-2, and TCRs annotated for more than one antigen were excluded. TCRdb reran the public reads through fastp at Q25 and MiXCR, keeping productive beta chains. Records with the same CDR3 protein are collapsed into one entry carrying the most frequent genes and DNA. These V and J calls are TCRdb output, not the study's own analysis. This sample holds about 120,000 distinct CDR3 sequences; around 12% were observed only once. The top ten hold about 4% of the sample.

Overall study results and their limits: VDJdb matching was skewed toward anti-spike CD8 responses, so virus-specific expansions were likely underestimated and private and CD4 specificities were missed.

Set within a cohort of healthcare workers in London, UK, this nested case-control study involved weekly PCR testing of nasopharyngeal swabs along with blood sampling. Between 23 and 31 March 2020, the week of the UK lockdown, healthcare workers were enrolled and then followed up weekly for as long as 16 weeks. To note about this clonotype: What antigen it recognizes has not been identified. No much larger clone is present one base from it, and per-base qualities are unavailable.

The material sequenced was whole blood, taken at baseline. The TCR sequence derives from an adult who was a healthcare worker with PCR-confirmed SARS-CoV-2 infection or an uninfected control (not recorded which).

CDR3 loop: CASSLGGQHTEAFF. The DNA sequence is given as TGTGCCAGCAGCTTAGGCGGACAGCACACTGAAGCTTTCTTT. The sequence joins TRBV7-9 to TRBJ1-1; D gene: possibly TRBD1, on 6 matching bases. From the cysteine through the phenylalanine, the CDR3 covers 14 amino acids. Only the CDR3 portion is preserved as DNA: 42 bases, with reading frame beginning at the first base. V was cut back by 1 base and J by 3 bases, leaving a gap of 9 bases between them. The germline V gene (reference sequence) supplies CDR1 SEHNR and CDR2 FQNEAQ.